The text below deals with one TCR beta chain. The data are from a study of blood T cell repertoires in COVID-19. Study information: Italy, Spain and the United States were the sources of the convalescent and acute COVID-19 samples. T cells, B-cell-depleted T cells, or PBMCs supplied cDNA or gDNA.

Authors' analysis steps: Quantification of nucleated cells was approximated via reference gene primer amplification. Produced via immunoSEQ multiplex PCR; TCRdb's table is partial and in-frame only. For V, J and clone size, that table is used; D and trimming come from the DNA. Of 150,000 to 200,000 clones in the sample, around 88% are singletons; the top ten hold around 4.6%. The V end was cut by 0 bases, the J end by 3 bases, with 6 bases between. CDR1 is MNHEY and CDR2 is SVGEGT in the germline V gene. This CDR3 is built from 13 residues. The sequenced sample was peripheral blood. The chain has TRBV6-2 or TRBV6-3 and TRBJ2-7; D uncertain. The receptor was isolated from a human donor in a cohort sampled during active COVID-19. This CDR3 is CASSYSRIYEQYF. In nucleotides, the CDR3 is TGTGCCAGCAGTTACTCGAGGATCTACGAGCAGTACTTC.